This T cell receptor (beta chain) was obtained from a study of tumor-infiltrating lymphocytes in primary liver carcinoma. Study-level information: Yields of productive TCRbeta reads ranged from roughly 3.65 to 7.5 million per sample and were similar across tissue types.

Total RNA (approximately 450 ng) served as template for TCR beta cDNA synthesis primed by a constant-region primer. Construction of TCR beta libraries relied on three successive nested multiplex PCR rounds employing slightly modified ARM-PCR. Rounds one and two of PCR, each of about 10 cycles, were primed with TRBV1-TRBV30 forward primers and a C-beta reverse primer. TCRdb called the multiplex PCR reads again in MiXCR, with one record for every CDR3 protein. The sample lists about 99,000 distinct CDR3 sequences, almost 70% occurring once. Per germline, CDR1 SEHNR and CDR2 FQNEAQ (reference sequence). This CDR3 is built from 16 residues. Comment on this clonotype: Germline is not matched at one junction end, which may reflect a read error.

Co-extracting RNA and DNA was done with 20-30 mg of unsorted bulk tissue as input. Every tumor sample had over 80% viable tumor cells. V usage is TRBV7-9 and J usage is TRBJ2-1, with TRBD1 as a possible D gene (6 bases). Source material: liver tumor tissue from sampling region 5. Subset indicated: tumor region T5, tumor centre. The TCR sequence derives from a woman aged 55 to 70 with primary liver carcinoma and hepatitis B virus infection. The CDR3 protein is CASNLKGQGRGNEQFF. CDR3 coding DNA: TGTGCCAGCAACTTAAAGGGGCAGGGGAGAGGCAATGAGCAGTTCTTC.